The 17 T cell receptor beta chains below all came from one sample that was sequenced in a study of T cell responses to AZD1222 COVID-19 vaccine. The data were produced by immunoSEQ multiplex PCR, yet TCRdb's version contains in-frame clones alone and is incomplete. Among around 110,000 clones listed, 85% to 95% were seen once. Sequences were derived from peripheral blood, sampled on day 0 of AZD1222 vaccination. The receptors were gathered from an adult in good health.

V usage is TRBV5-1 and J usage is TRBJ1-1; maybe TRBD1 (5 bases). Trimming removed 4 bases at V and 1 base at J, with 14 bases between. The length of the CDR3 is 15 residues. Germline assignment: CDR1 SGHRS and CDR2 YFSETQ. CDR3 nucleotides: TGCGCCAGCAGCCTGGGGCCCGTAGGGAACACTGAAGCTTTCTTT. Translated: CASSLGPVGNTEAFF. Supplemented by reference TRBV5-1 and TRBJ1-1, the full variable domain reads KAGVTQTPRYLIKTRGQQVTLSCSPISGHRSVSWYQQTPGQGLQFLFEYFSETQRNKGNFPGRFSGRQFSNSRSEMNVSTLELGDSALYLCASSLGPVGNTEAFFGQGTRLTVV.

This clone was recorded only once. V is TRBV4-2 and J is TRBJ1-2; tentative D call: TRBD1 (6 bases). CDR3 length: 17 residues. The germline V gene has CDR1 LGHNA and CDR2 YNFKEQ. V was shortened by 0 bases and J by 8 bases, with 22 bases between the two germline ends. This CDR3 reads CASSQDPRGPGVWGYTF. The CDR3, as DNA: TGTGCCAGCAGCCAAGATCCCCGGGGGCCAGGGGTTTGGGGCTACACCTTC.

The chain links TRBV30 to TRBJ2-2; D perhaps matches TRBD2 (6 bases). CDR1 GTSNPN and CDR2 SVGIG come from the germline V gene (reference sequence). The CDR3 is 15 residues long. Deletions cut 2 bases from V and 3 bases from J, with 13 bases between. As DNA, the CDR3 is TGTGCCTGGAGTATTGCGGGACCACACACCGGGGAGCTGTTTTTT. Protein sequence: CAWSIAGPHTGELFF. The variable domain in full, completed from reference TRBV30 and TRBJ2-2, reads SQTIHQWPATLVQPVGSPLSLECTVEGTSNPNLYWYRQAAGRGLQLLFYSVGIGQISSEVPQNLSASRPQDRQFILSSKKLLLSDSGFYLCAWSIAGPHTGELFFGEGSRLTVL.

This rearrangement joins TRBV10-3 to TRBJ2-7, with a tentative D call TRBD2 (6 bases). This CDR3 is built from 11 residues. Trimming removed 11 bases at V and 4 bases at J, with 12 bases between. CDR1 and CDR2 (germline): ENHRY, SYGVKD. The CDR3 DNA is TGTGCCTCGGGTCGGGGGTACGAGCAGTACTTC. This sequence encodes CASGRGYEQYF.

V usage is TRBV28 and J usage is TRBJ2-1; maybe TRBD2 (5 bases). The CDR3 length is 13 residues. Germline assignment: CDR1 MDHEN and CDR2 SYDVKM. V gave up 8 bases and J gave up 6 bases, with 14 bases separating them. The CDR3 region has the DNA TGTGCCAGCGAGGGTTCCTTGGTCAATGAGCAGTTCTTC. It codes for CASEGSLVNEQFF.

CDR3: CASIRRGPFSYEQYF. For the CDR3, the DNA is TGTGCCAGCATCCGCAGGGGGCCCTTCTCCTACGAGCAGTACTTC. This chain links TRBV7-9 with TRBJ2-7; TRBD1 matches at 8 bases. The CDR3 contains 15 residues. CDR1 is SEHNR and CDR2 is FQNEAQ in the germline V gene (reference sequence). Unmatched junction bases numbered 8, after V lost 7 bases and J lost 0 bases.

This clone was observed a single time. The chain carries TRBV30 and TRBJ2-1; 8 bases are a match to TRBD1. Germline V gene sequence: CDR1 GTSNPN, CDR2 SVGIG (reference sequence). The V gene end was trimmed by 3 bases and the J gene end by 3 bases; junction bases not matched to a gene: 10. The CDR3 has 16 amino acids. CDR3 region: CAWRGVTGANYNEQFF. CDR3 nucleotide sequence: TGTGCCTGGAGGGGAGTGACAGGGGCTAACTACAATGAGCAGTTCTTC.

This clone is a singleton in its sample. The chain links TRBV16 to TRBJ1-2, with D unresolved. CDR3 length: 14 residues. The germline CDR1 and CDR2 sequences are KGHSY and FQNENV. V was trimmed by 4 bases and J by 6 bases, leaving 15 bases between them. CDR3 sequence: CASSLGIQLHGYTF. The CDR3 DNA sequence: TGTGCCAGCAGCCTCGGGATACAGCTACATGGCTACACCTTC.

The rearrangement links TRBV10-3 to TRBJ1-2; 11 bases align to TRBD1. Trimming at V came to 8 bases and at J to 4 bases, leaving 3 bases not matched to a gene. Germline V gene sequence: CDR1 ENHRY, CDR2 SYGVKD. CDR3 size: 13 residues. The CDR3 here is CAIPGTGGYGYTF. CDR3 nucleotides: TGTGCCATCCCTGGGACAGGGGGCTATGGCTACACCTTC.

This CDR3 is CASSWVRDTEAFF. CDR3 DNA sequence: TGTGCCAGCAGCTGGGTCCGGGACACTGAAGCTTTCTTT. V is TRBV5-5 and J is TRBJ1-1; the D is unclear. CDR3 length equals 13 residues. Trimming removed 3 bases from V and 3 bases from J, with 9 bases in between. Germline V gene sequence: CDR1 SGHKS, CDR2 YYEKEE (reference sequence). Using reference TRBV5-5 and TRBJ1-1 for the parts outside the CDR3, the full variable domain is DAGVTQSPTHLIKTRGQQVTLRCSPISGHKSVSWYQQVLGQGPQFIFQYYEKEERGRGNFPDRFSARQFPNYSSELNVNALLLGDSALYLCASSWVRDTEAFFGQGTRLTVV.

The rearrangement uses TRBV27 and TRBJ1-5; D is perhaps TRBD1 (6 bases). CDR3 length: 15 residues. The V end lost 5 bases, the J end lost 2 bases, and 13 bases lay between the germline ends. Germline V CDR1 and CDR2: MNHEY, SMNVEV (reference sequence). This chain's CDR3 is CASSPGVRGNQPQHF. As DNA, the CDR3 is TGTGCCAGCAGTCCAGGGGTTAGGGGCAATCAGCCCCAGCATTTT.

V usage is TRBV6-5 and J usage is TRBJ1-5; D is uncertain. The germline gives CDR1 MNHEY, CDR2 SVGAGI. The CDR3 length is 13 residues. The V end was cut by 4 bases, the J end by 6 bases, with 10 bases between. The DNA for the CDR3 is TGTGCCAGCAGTTTGAAGGTGGGTCAGCCCCAGCATTTT. Translating gives CASSLKVGQPQHF.

This clone showed up just a few times. This chain connects TRBV27 to TRBJ1-1; no definite D call. The V gene lost 6 bases and the J gene lost 1 base, with 9 bases spanning the gap. CDR1 is MNHEY and CDR2 is SMNVEV in the germline V gene (reference sequence). This CDR3 is built from 13 residues. This chain's CDR3 is CASSAVRNTEAFF. In DNA form, the CDR3 reads TGTGCCAGCAGCGCTGTGAGGAACACTGAAGCTTTCTTT.

In its sample, this clone was seen once. The chain is built from TRBV6-5 and TRBJ2-5; D possibly corresponds to TRBD1 (5 bases). Germline CDR1 and CDR2: MNHEY and SVGAGI. The CDR3 is made up of 13 amino acids. V lost 6 bases and J 2 bases, leaving 10 bases between the germline ends. The CDR3 nucleotides read TGTGCCAGCAGCCGAGACAGACAAGAGACCCAGTACTTC. Its translation is CASSRDRQETQYF.

The chain joins TRBV10-3 to TRBJ1-2, with 9 bases aligning to TRBD1. Unmatched junction bases numbered 13, after V lost 6 bases and J lost 8 bases. CDR1 is ENHRY, CDR2 SYGVKD, per germline. CDR3 size: 15 residues. The DNA of the CDR3 is TGTGCCATCAGCCGGGACAGGGTAGCCGCGGGGGGCTACACCTTC. It specifies CAISRDRVAAGGYTF.

The CDR3: CATSRGREALWVKAGELFF. The CDR3 nucleotides are TGTGCCACCAGCAGAGGCAGGGAAGCGTTATGGGTGAAGGCCGGGGAGCTGTTTTTT. The rearrangement uses TRBV15 and TRBJ2-2; tentative D call: TRBD1 (5 bases). The CDR3 has 19 residues. Trimming stripped 1 base from V and 6 bases from J, with 24 bases between. Germline loops: CDR1 LNHNV, CDR2 YYDKDF (reference sequence).

The V call is TRBV28, the J call TRBJ1-3; 9 positions match TRBD1. Germline V gene data show CDR1 as MDHEN and CDR2 as SYDVKM. V shed 6 bases, J shed 0 bases, and the junction held 18 bases outside the gene matches. This CDR3 region has 20 residues. The DNA for the CDR3 is TGTGCCAGCAGCTTGGGACCGGGACAGGGACAAAGCTTCTCTGGAAACACCATATATTTT. Translated, it gives CASSLGPGQGQSFSGNTIYF. The variable domain in full, with the rest retrieved from reference TRBV28 and TRBJ1-3, is DVKVTQSSRYLVKRTGEKVFLECVQDMDHENMFWYRQDPGLGLRLIYFSYDVKMKEKGDIPEGYSVSREKKERFSLILESASTNQTSMYLCASSLGPGQGQSFSGNTIYFGEGSWLTVV.